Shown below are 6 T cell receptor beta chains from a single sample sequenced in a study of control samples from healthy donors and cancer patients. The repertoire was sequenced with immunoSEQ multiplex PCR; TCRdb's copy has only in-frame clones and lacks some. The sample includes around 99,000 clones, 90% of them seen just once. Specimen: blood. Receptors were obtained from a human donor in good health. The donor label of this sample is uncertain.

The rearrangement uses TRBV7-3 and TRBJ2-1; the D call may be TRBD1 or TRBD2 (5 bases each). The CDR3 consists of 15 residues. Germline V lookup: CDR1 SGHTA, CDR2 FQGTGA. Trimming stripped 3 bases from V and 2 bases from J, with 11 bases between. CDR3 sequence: CASSFYGATYNEQFF. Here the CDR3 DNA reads TGTGCCAGCAGCTTCTACGGGGCTACCTACAATGAGCAGTTCTTC.

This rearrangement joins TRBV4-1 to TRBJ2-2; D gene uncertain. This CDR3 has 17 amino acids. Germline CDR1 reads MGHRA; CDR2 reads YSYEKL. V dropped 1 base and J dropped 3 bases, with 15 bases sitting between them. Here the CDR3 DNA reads TGCGCCAGCAGCCAAGCGGGTACACAGCGATACACCGGGGAGCTGTTTTTT. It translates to CASSQAGTQRYTGELFF.

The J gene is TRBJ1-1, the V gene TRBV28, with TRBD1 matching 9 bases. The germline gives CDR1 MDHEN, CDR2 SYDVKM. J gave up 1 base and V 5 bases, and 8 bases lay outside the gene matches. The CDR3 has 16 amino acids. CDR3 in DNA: TGTGCCAGCAGTCCGGGGACAGGGCTGGGGAACACTGAAGCTTTCTTT. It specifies CASSPGTGLGNTEAFF.

DNA of the CDR3: TGTGCCTGGAGTTCAGGGGTCCCAACCACCACAGATACGCAGTATTTT. Its protein product is CAWSSGVPTTTDTQYF. The V and J genes are TRBV30 and TRBJ2-3, with D possibly TRBD1 on 6 matching bases. The CDR3 extends over 16 amino acids. Germline CDR1 reads GTSNPN; CDR2 reads SVGIG (reference sequence). Trimming stripped 2 bases from V and 2 bases from J, with 17 bases between.

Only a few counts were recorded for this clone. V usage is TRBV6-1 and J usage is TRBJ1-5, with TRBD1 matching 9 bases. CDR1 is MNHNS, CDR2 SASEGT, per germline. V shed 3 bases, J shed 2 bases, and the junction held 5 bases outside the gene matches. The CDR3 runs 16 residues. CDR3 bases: TGTGCCAGCAGTGAGATGACAGGGGGGGGCAATCAGCCCCAGCATTTT. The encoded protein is CASSEMTGGGNQPQHF.

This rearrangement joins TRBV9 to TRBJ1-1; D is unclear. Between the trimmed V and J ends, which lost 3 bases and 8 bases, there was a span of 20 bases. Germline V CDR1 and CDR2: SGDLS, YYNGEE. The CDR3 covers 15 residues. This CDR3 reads CASSGPQLGPIEAFF. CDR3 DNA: TGTGCCAGCAGCGGCCCCCAGTTAGGACCAATAGAAGCTTTCTTT.